Described below is a single TCR beta chain sequence and its context. Its antigen is not known. The second PCR ran roughly 6 to 12 cycles with a sample-barcoded 5' primer and J-beta primers. TCRdb re-called the 5' RACE reads through MiXCR, storing one row per CDR3 protein. In the table there are over a million distinct CDR3 sequences, around 27% of which are singletons. The sample comes from a study of blood T cells in healthy people across ages. Study results and limitations: The long-lived group displayed more naive CD4+ cells, plus higher diversity, than the aged donors did.

Trimming took 2 bases from V and 0 from J, leaving 4 bases between them. The CDR3 length is 12 residues. Germline CDR1 SQVTM, CDR2 ANQGSEA. The sample was also linked to a second study, of T cells of mothers and their children. That study reports: Several children and their three healthy Caucasian mothers were the donors. Some 3 million TCR beta reads per child versus over 10 million per mother.

The TCR originated in a girl under 10 years old in good health. Sequencing used blood. The rearrangement uses TRBV29-1 and TRBJ1-1; D is uncertain. The CDR3 reads CSVESLNTEAFF. The CDR3 DNA reads as TGCAGCGTTGAATCGCTGAACACTGAAGCTTTCTTT.